This section outlines one TCR beta chain sequence together with its context. This sample stems from a study of preoperative IRX-2 immunotherapy in early breast cancer. Per the germline V gene, CDR1 is SGHNT and CDR2 is YENEEA. The ends were cut back, 6 bases at V and 1 base at J, with 7 bases in the middle. This CDR3 region has 14 residues. This table comes from immunoSEQ multiplex PCR, and its TCRdb copy is limited to in-frame clones, with some not included. The sample records about 32,000 clones, around 86% being singletons. As for treatment: preoperative locoregional IRX-2 cytokine immunotherapy. Preoperative locoregional IRX-2 cytokine immunotherapy was tested in the phase Ib source study.

This specimen was lymph node tissue, taken from a patient treated with IRX-2 immunotherapy. The sequence was collected from a human donor with breast cancer. This chain connects TRBV11-3 to TRBJ2-6; D is perhaps TRBD1 (5 bases). CDR3: CASRAGSGANVLTF. CDR3 in DNA: TGTGCCAGCAGGGCAGGGTCTGGGGCCAACGTCCTGACTTTC.